This T cell receptor beta chain was identified in a study of patients and donors after allogeneic stem cell transplantation. Trimming at V came to 5 bases and at J to 4 bases, leaving 4 bases not matched to a gene. The CDR3 length is 14 residues. Germline V lookup: CDR1 ENHRY, CDR2 SYGVKD. TCRdb re-analysed the RT-PCR reads in MiXCR, keeping a single row per CDR3 protein. The sample includes around 160,000 distinct CDR3 sequences, approximately 31% of them seen just once. The chain has TRBV10-3 and TRBJ2-3, with 9 bases aligning to TRBD2. The TCR sequence derives from a human donor who was either an allogeneic HSCT recipient or a stem cell or donor lymphocyte infusion donor (not recorded which). It is not recorded whose cells these are; they may come from a transplant donor. Sequencing was carried out using blood, either unsorted or a sorted T cell fraction (not recorded which). In DNA, the CDR3 is TGTGCCATCAGTCCCGGGACTAGCCCAGATACGCAGTATTTT. Protein product: CAISPGTSPDTQYF.